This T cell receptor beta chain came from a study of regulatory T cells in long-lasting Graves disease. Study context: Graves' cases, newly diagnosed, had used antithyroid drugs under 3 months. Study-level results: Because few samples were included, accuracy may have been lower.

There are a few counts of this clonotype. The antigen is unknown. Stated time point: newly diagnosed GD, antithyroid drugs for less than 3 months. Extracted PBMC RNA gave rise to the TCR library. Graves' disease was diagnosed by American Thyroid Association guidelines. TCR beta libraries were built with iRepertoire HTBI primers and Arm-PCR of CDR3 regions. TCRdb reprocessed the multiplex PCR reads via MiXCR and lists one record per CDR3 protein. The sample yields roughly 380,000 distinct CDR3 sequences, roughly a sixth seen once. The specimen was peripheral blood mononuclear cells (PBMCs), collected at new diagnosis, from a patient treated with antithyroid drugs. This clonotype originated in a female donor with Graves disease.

CDR3 amino acids: CASSFGGGARQLFF. The CDR3 DNA sequence: TGCGCCAGCAGTTTCGGAGGGGGGGCGCGGCAGCTGTTTTTT. J is TRBJ2-2 and V is TRBV5-1; D perhaps matches TRBD2 (7 bases). V was cut by 5 bases and J by 12 bases, with 20 bases left in between. Germline V gene lookup returns CDR1 SGHRS and CDR2 YFSETQ. The CDR3 sequence is 14 residues long.